A selection of T cell receptor beta chains follows, all from one sample in a study of cytomegalovirus exposure and HLA in healthy donors. Generated by immunoSEQ multiplex PCR, the TCRdb table keeps only in-frame clones and is missing some. The sample contains about 140,000 clones, 65% to 80% of which appear only once. The sequencing sample was made of PBMCs. These receptors were collected from a woman in her twenties or thirties in good health and CMV-seronegative. Each CDR3 is given with its conserved first and last residue. D genes are given only for firm matches. The size of a clone is reported for some rows only, either as once, few or many, or as a class for expanded clones.

V	size	D	J	DNA	CDR3
TRBV5-6	.	TRBD1	TRBJ1-2	TGTGCCAGCAGCCCCGGGACAGGGTCTGGCTACACCTTC	CASSPGTGSGYTF
TRBV6-5	.	.	TRBJ2-1	TGTGCCAGCAGTCTAGGGAGGAATGAGCAGTTCTTC	CASSLGRNEQFF
TRBV19	few	.	TRBJ2-6	TGTGCCAGTAGTATGTTGGAGGGACAGACGCTCTCTGGGGCCAACGTCCTGACTTTC	CASSMLEGQTLSGANVLTF
TRBV5-6	few	TRBD2	TRBJ2-5	TGTGCCAGCGGAGCGGGAGGGCTTCGGGGGGAGACCCAGTACTTC	CASGAGGLRGETQYF
TRBV11-1	.	.	TRBJ2-7	TGTGCCAGCAGCTTGCAGGGGTTCTCCTACGAGCAGTACTTC	CASSLQGFSYEQYF
TRBV2	.	TRBD2	TRBJ2-3	TGTGCCAGCAGTGAGGATCAAGCGGGGAGTGTCGCGCAGTATTTT	CASSEDQAGSVAQYF
TRBV7-9	.	.	TRBJ1-1	TGTGCCAGCAGCTCGGTACAGAGCGAAGCTTTCTTT	CASSSVQSEAFF
TRBV5-6	.	TRBD2	TRBJ2-1	TGTGCCAGCAGTCTCGGGGGGAGTTACAATGAGCAGTTCTTC	CASSLGGSYNEQFF
TRBV5-1	.	.	TRBJ1-2	TGCGCCAGCAGCGACCAGGGCCCCAACTATGGCTACACCTTC	CASSDQGPNYGYTF
TRBV6-1	.	.	TRBJ2-3	TGTGCCACCACGGGGAGCACAGATACGCAGTATTTT	CATTGSTDTQYF
TRBV18	.	TRBD1	TRBJ1-5	TGTGCCAGCTCACCGACAGGGGGCAATCAGCCCCAGCATTTT	CASSPTGGNQPQHF
TRBV6-5	.	.	TRBJ2-3	TGTGCCAGCAGTTCGTTAGCGTCTAGCACAGATACGCAGTATTTT	CASSSLASSTDTQYF
TRBV7-2	.	TRBD1	TRBJ2-5	TGTGCCAGCAGCCTCGGACAGGGGGGTGAGGAGACCCAGTACTTC	CASSLGQGGEETQYF
TRBV28	.	TRBD2	TRBJ2-3	TGTGCCAGCACGACTAGCGGGTCAGATACGCAGTATTTT	CASTTSGSDTQYF
TRBV5-8	.	TRBD1	TRBJ2-3	TGTGCCAGCAGCTCCTACGGCTCACCCGGGACAGGGGCGGATACGCAGTATTTT	CASSSYGSPGTGADTQYF
TRBV7-9	.	.	TRBJ2-5	TGTGCCAGCAGCCCCCGGGAACAAGAGACCCAGTACTTC	CASSPREQETQYF
TRBV11-2	.	TRBD2	TRBJ2-7	TGTGCCAGCAGCTTTGGGAGACTAGCGGGCGAGCAGTACTTC	CASSFGRLAGEQYF
TRBV18	.	.	TRBJ2-7	TGTGCCAGCTCACCCTCTAGCGACGAGCAGTACTTC	CASSPSSDEQYF
TRBV4-1	.	TRBD2	TRBJ2-2	TGCGCCAGCAGCCAAGGTCGCGGGAGGGCCGTCACCGGGGAGCTGTTTTTT	CASSQGRGRAVTGELFF
TRBV30	few	TRBD2	TRBJ2-2	TGTGCCTACGGGGGGGCCGGGGAGCTGTTTTTT	CAYGGAGELFF
TRBV10-2	.	TRBD2	TRBJ2-1	TGCGCCAGCAGCCCCAGACTAGCGGGCTACAATGAGCAGTTCTTC	CASSPRLAGYNEQFF
TRBV7-8	.	TRBD2	TRBJ2-1	TGTGCCAGCAGCCAGCGACTAGCGGAATACAATGAGCAGTTCTTC	CASSQRLAEYNEQFF
TRBV7-9	.	TRBD2	TRBJ2-1	TGTGCCAGCAGCTTACGGAGCGGGAGGATTAACTACAATGAGCAGTTCTTC	CASSLRSGRINYNEQFF
TRBV29-1	.	.	TRBJ2-5	TGCAGCGTTTCTGGACAGATGGTCGAGACCCAGTACTTC	CSVSGQMVETQYF
TRBV4-1	.	.	TRBJ2-5	TGCGCCAGCAGCCAAGAGACAGGCTCCTTGAGGGAGACCCAGTACTTC	CASSQETGSLRETQYF
TRBV28	few	TRBD1	TRBJ1-4	TGTGCCAGCAGTTCCCCGGGACAGAAAGGTGAAAAACTGTTTTTT	CASSSPGQKGEKLFF
TRBV27	.	TRBD1	TRBJ2-1	TGTGCCAGCGCAAACAGGGGGTGGGAGCAGTTCTTC	CASANRGWEQFF
TRBV28	.	TRBD1	TRBJ1-5	TGTGCCAGCACCTTTAGGGGGCAGGGCAATCAGCCCCAGCATTTT	CASTFRGQGNQPQHF
TRBV5-1	.	.	TRBJ2-2	TGCGCCAGCACCTTCGGGGTTTCGGGGAACACCGGGGAGCTGTTTTTT	CASTFGVSGNTGELFF
TRBV6-1	few	TRBD2	TRBJ2-2	TGTGCCAGCAGCATTTCTAGCGGGAGCACCGGGGAGCTGTTTTTT	CASSISSGSTGELFF
TRBV19	.	TRBD1	TRBJ2-7	TGTGCCAGTAGTCTAACGCCGGGACAGGGGCCCTACGAGCAGTACTTC	CASSLTPGQGPYEQYF
TRBV30	.	TRBD2	TRBJ2-1	TGTGCCTGGAGTGGGCTAGCGGGAGGGACAAATGAGCAGTTCTTC	CAWSGLAGGTNEQFF
TRBV7-9	.	TRBD2	TRBJ2-1	TGTGCCAGCAGCCTTACGGGGGGCTACAATGAGCAGTTCTTC	CASSLTGGYNEQFF
TRBV7-2	.	TRBD2	TRBJ2-5	TGTGCCAGCAGCTTAGGGAGCGGGGGCCAAGAGACCCAGTACTTC	CASSLGSGGQETQYF
TRBV21-1	once	.	TRBJ2-5	TGTGCCAGCAGCGCGTGGGACATCCAAGAGACCCAGTACTTC	CASSAWDIQETQYF
TRBV11-2	few	TRBD2	TRBJ2-3	TGTGCCAGCAGCTTTCCTATAGCGGGAGGCACAGATACGCAGTATTTT	CASSFPIAGGTDTQYF
TRBV7-9	few	.	TRBJ2-1	TGTGCCAGCAGCCCAGGGAACCACAATGAGCAGTTCTTC	CASSPGNHNEQFF
TRBV4-2	.	.	TRBJ1-3	TGTGCCAGCAGCCAAGACTACCAAAGCTCTGGAAACACCATATATTTT	CASSQDYQSSGNTIYF
TRBV18	.	.	TRBJ1-1	TGTGCCAGCTCACCGGGACACCTTATGAACACTGAAGCTTTCTTT	CASSPGHLMNTEAFF
TRBV6-1	once	TRBD2	TRBJ2-7	TGTGCCAGCAGTTCCCCGAGACTAGCGGGAAACGAGCAGTACTTC	CASSSPRLAGNEQYF
TRBV19	.	.	TRBJ1-4	TGTGCCAGTAGGGATCGGGGAGGTGAAAAACTGTTTTTT	CASRDRGGEKLFF
TRBV28	.	TRBD1	TRBJ1-2	TGTGCCAGCAGCTGGCTGACCGCCGGGACAGGGTTAGGCTACACCTTC	CASSWLTAGTGLGYTF
TRBV5-4	.	.	TRBJ1-2	TGTGCCAGCAGCGTCCAGACGGGTTATGGCTACACCTTC	CASSVQTGYGYTF
TRBV6-1	.	TRBD1	TRBJ1-2	TGTGCCAGCAGTGAAAGCTTGGGACAGGGGACCTATGGCTACACCTTC	CASSESLGQGTYGYTF
TRBV7-9	.	TRBD1	TRBJ1-3	TGTGCCAGCAGGTTCCGGGACAGCCCCTTTTTCTCTGGAAACACCATATATTTT	CASRFRDSPFFSGNTIYF
TRBV10-3	.	TRBD1	TRBJ1-1	TGTGCCAGCTCGAAAGACAGGGAATACGGTGAAGCTTTCTTT	CASSKDREYGEAFF
TRBV19	few	TRBD2	TRBJ2-1	TGTGCCAGTAGCCCGCGGGGGAGAGGCATTGTTGAGCAGTTCTTC	CASSPRGRGIVEQFF